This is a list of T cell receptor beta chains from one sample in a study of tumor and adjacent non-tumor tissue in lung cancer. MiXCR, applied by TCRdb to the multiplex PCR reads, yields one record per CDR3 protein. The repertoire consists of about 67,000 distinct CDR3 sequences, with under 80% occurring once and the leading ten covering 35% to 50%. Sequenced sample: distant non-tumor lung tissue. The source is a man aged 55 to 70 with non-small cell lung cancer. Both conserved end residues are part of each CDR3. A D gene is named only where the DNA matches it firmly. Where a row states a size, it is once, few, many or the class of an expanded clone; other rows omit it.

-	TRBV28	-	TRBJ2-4	TGTGACACCGGCGGCCGGGCTGGAGTCAAAAACGTTCAGTACTTC	CDTGGRAGVKNVQYF
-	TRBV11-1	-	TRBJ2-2	TGTGCCAGCAGCGATACTAGTGGCATCGAGGAGCTGTCTTTT	CASSDTSGIEELSF
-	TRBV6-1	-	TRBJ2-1	TGTGCCAGTGGTGAGTATTCAGCAAGCTCCTACAATGAGCAGTTCTTC	CASGEYSASSYNEQFF
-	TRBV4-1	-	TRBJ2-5	TGTGCCAGCAGCGGGCGGGCACGGGTAGAGACCCAGTACTTC	CASSGRARVETQYF
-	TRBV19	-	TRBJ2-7	TGTGCCAGTAGTATCAGGAGTTCCTACGGGCAGTACTTC	CASSIRSSYGQYF
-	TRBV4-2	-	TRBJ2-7	TGTGCGAGCAGCCCGACAAGGGGTAGGAACGAGCAGTACTTC	CASSPTRGRNEQYF
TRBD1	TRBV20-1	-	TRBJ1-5	TGCATTGCTAGAACTCGGGACAGGCTCAATCAGCCCCAGCATTTT	CIARTRDRLNQPQHF
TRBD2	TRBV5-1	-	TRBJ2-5	TGCGCCAGCAGCGCGATGGTAGCGGGAGGTGAGACCCAGTACTTC	CASSAMVAGGETQYF
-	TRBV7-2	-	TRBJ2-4	TGTGCCAGCAGCTTAGCGCCCCCGGGACCAGGAGGCCAAGACATTCAGTACTTC	CASSLAPPGPGGQDIQYF
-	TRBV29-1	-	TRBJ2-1	TGTAGCGTTCACGATAACATCCACAATGAGCAGTTCTTC	CSVHDNIHNEQFF
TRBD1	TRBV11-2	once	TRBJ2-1	TGTGCCGGCAGCTCCAGGGGGCAGCCCAATGAGCAATTCTTC	CAGSSRGQPNEQFF
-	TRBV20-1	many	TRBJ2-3	TGCAGTGCTAAGTACACTCAGAACACAGATACGCAGTATTTT	CSAKYTQNTDTQYF
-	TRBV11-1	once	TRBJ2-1	TGTGCCAGCGAAGGTTACGGCAATGAGCAGTTCTTC	CASEGYGNEQFF
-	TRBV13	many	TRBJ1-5	TGTGCCAGCAGCTTAGGCCAAAATAGCAATCAGCCCCAGCATTTT	CASSLGQNSNQPQHF
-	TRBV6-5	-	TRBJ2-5	TGTGTCAGCAGTCCCAGGACTTGGGGGACCCAGTACTTC	CVSSPRTWGTQYF
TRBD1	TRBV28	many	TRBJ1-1	TGTGCCAGCAGTTTGCCCGGACAGGGAGAAACTGAAGCTTTCTTT	CASSLPGQGETEAFF
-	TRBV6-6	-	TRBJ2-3	TGTACCAGCACCGAAGACAATACCACAGATACGCAGTATTTT	CTSTEDNTTDTQYF
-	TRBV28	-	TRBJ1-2	TGTGCCAGCAGTACACTAGGGACTAAAAATGGCTACACCTTT	CASSTLGTKNGYTF
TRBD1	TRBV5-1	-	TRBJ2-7	TGCGCCAGCAGCTGGACAGGGTTGAGCTCCTACGAGCACTACTTC	CASSWTGLSSYEHYF
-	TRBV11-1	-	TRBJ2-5	TGTACCGGTAGCAAAGACACGTACCAAGAGACCCAGTACTTC	CTGSKDTYQETQYF
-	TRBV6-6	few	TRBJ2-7	TGTGCCAGTAGCCGGGCAGGGACCTACGAGCAGTACTTC	CASSRAGTYEQYF
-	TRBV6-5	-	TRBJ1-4	TGTGCCAGCAGTTACTCAGGGCAGTGGGGAGAAAAACTGTTTTTT	CASSYSGQWGEKLFF
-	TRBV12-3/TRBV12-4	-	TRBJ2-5	TGTGTCAGCAGTTTACCCCCCCAGGAAACCCAGTGCTTC	CVSSLPPQETQCF
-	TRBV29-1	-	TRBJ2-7	TGCAACGTTGGAGATAGGGGGACTATTTACGAGCAGTACTTC	CNVGDRGTIYEQYF
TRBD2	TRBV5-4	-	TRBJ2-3	TGTGCCAGCAGCTTAGGGACTAGCAGACTTACAGATATACAGTATTTT	CASSLGTSRLTDIQYF
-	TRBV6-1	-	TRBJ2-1	TGTGCCAGCCTTCTTGAGGTTGCTTACAATGAGCAGTTATTC	CASLLEVAYNEQLF
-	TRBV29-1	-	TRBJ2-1	TGCAGCGTAAATTATGCGCTCAATGAGCAGTTCTTC	CSVNYALNEQFF